This entry describes one T cell receptor (beta chain). Its antigen remains unknown. The data belong to a study of monozygotic twins with inflammatory bowel disease. Study observations and caveats: IBD patients displayed reduced TCRbeta diversity (inverse Simpson) when set against healthy co-twins.

Used for each TCR library was 3,000 to 3,500 ng of total RNA. TCRdb reanalyzed the 5' RACE reads and collapses them to one entry per CDR3 protein, without DNA. This sample carries more than 300,000 distinct CDR3 sequences, with 2% to 3% going to the ten biggest clones. The CDR3 loop spans 16 amino acids. CDR1 is MNHEY and CDR2 is SVGAGI in the germline V gene. The clonotype originates from a human donor with ulcerative colitis or Crohn's disease, or a healthy co-twin of an affected twin (not recorded which). V usage is TRBV6-5 and J usage is TRBJ1-6. Sequenced sample: blood. The CDR3 is CASSYNRALGGSPLHF.